The text below deals with one T cell receptor (beta chain). This entry belongs to a study of blood T cell repertoires in COVID-19. At the level of the study: Material from acute and convalescent COVID-19 was sourced from the United States, Italy and Spain. PBMCs, B-cell-depleted T cells, or T cells were the source of the cDNA or gDNA that made up the material.

Original handling: Using reference gene primer amplification, nucleated cell counts were estimated. Produced via immunoSEQ multiplex PCR; TCRdb's table is partial and in-frame only. For V, J and clone size, that table is used; D and trimming come from the DNA. The sample carries 150,000 to 200,000 clones, 80% to 85% recorded once. Germline assignment: CDR1 MRHNA and CDR2 SNTAGT. The CDR3 consists of 15 residues. Trimming stripped 0 bases from V and 0 bases from J, with 7 bases between. One Seattle source followed patients from active infection through their disease course. Sequencing used peripheral blood. V gene TRBV6-4 combines with J gene TRBJ2-3; tentative D call: TRBD1 (5 bases). The origin of this receptor is a middle-aged woman with COVID-19, enrolled during active disease. CDR3 protein: CASSDSTASTDTQYF. CDR3 nucleotides: TGTGCCAGCAGTGACTCGACAGCTAGCACAGATACGCAGTATTTT.